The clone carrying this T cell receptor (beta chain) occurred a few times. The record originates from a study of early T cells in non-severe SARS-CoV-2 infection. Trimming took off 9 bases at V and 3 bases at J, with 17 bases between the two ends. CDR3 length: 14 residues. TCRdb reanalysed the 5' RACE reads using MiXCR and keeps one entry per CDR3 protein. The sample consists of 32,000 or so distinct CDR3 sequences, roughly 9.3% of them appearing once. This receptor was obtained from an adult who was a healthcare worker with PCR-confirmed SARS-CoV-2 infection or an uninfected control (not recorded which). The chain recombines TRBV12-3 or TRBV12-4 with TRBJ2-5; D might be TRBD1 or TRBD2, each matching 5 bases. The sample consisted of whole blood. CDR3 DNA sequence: TGTGCCAGTTCACGGGACGGCCAAAAAGAGACCCAGTACTTC. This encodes CASSRDGQKETQYF.